The 25 T cell receptor beta chains below come from one sample, sequenced in a study of cytomegalovirus exposure and HLA in healthy donors. Clones were read by immunoSEQ multiplex PCR, and TCRdb kept only the in-frame ones, dropping some. The sample has 200,000 or so clones, roughly 84% seen once; the top ten hold around an eighth. Material for sequencing was PBMCs. The origin of the receptors is a woman between 25 and 40 years old in good health and CMV-seropositive.

V gene TRBV11-2 combines with J gene TRBJ2-7; a possible D gene is TRBD2 (5 bases). V shed 5 bases and J shed 0 bases, with 14 bases lying between them. The CDR3 is 15 residues long. The germline V gene encodes CDR1 SGHAT and CDR2 FQNNGV. The CDR3 nucleotides read TGTGCCAGCAGCCGAGGGCAGCGGAACTCCTACGAGCAGTACTTC. It translates to CASSRGQRNSYEQYF.

The chain combines TRBV11-2 with TRBJ1-2, with D uncertain. The ends were cut back, 5 bases at V and 7 bases at J, with 17 bases in the middle. CDR3 length: 14 residues. Germline V gene data show CDR1 as SGHAT and CDR2 as FQNNGV. In nucleotides, the CDR3 is TGTGCCAGCAGCCCAACACTAATGTTGGGTGGCTACACCTTC. Protein: CASSPTLMLGGYTF.

This chain links TRBV27 with TRBJ2-6; possible D gene TRBD2, 5 bases. Trimming stripped 5 bases from V and 4 bases from J, with 9 bases between. Germline lookup yields CDR1 MNHEY and CDR2 SMNVEV (reference sequence). The CDR3 runs to 14 residues. CDR3: CASSPTGGANVLTF. The CDR3 DNA reads TGTGCCAGCAGTCCGACGGGAGGGGCCAACGTCCTGACTTTC. The whole variable domain, remainder taken from reference TRBV27 and TRBJ2-6, is EAQVTQNPRYLITVTGKKLTVTCSQNMNHEYMSWYRQDPGLGLRQIYYSMNVEVTDKGDVPEGYKVSRKEKRNFPLILESPSPNQTSLYFCASSPTGGANVLTFGAGSRLTVL.

This chain connects TRBV2 to TRBJ2-3; D may be TRBD2 (6 bases). Per the germline V gene, CDR1 is SNHLY and CDR2 is FYNNEI. The CDR3 is 14 residues long. V lost 6 bases and J lost 3, with 13 bases in between. CDR3 coding DNA: TGTGCCAGCAGACTACCCGGAGGGACAGATACGCAGTATTTT. Translation gives CASRLPGGTDTQYF.

This clone has more than one count but fewer than ten. The genes are TRBV7-9 and TRBJ2-7; possible D gene TRBD2, 5 bases. The CDR3 totals 13 residues. CDR1 is SEHNR and CDR2 is FQNEAQ in the germline V gene (reference sequence). Trimming took off 4 bases at V and 3 bases at J, with 10 bases between the two ends. The CDR3 is CASSSLSDYEQYF. In nucleotides, the CDR3 is TGTGCCAGCAGCTCGCTTAGCGACTACGAGCAGTACTTC.

The chain recombines TRBV4-2 with TRBJ2-1; 7 bases align to TRBD2. The CDR3 contains 16 residues. Germline V gene sequence: CDR1 LGHNA, CDR2 YNFKEQ. Losses at the gene ends were 6 bases for V and 6 bases for J; bases not matched to a gene: 14. In DNA, the CDR3 is TGTGCCAGCAGTCACGGGGCCCGGGGAGGGCCCAATGAGCAGTTCTTC. Translated, it gives CASSHGARGGPNEQFF.

The chain employs TRBV29-1 and TRBJ2-5; 10 bases map to TRBD1. With 6 bases clipped from V and 1 base from J, the junction kept 8 bases outside the gene matches. This CDR3 spans 15 amino acids. The V gene's germline CDR1 is SQVTM and CDR2 ANQGSEA. The CDR3 region is CSVRDRGRGQETQYF. The CDR3 coding sequence is TGCAGCGTCCGGGACAGGGGTCGGGGCCAAGAGACCCAGTACTTC.

V usage is TRBV28 and J usage is TRBJ2-7, with D hard to call. Per the germline V gene, CDR1 is MDHEN and CDR2 is SYDVKM. CDR3 length: 12 amino acids. V was shortened by 10 bases and J by 6 bases, with 16 bases between the two germline ends. CDR3: CATHSSGFEQYF. Written as DNA, the CDR3 is TGTGCCACACACAGTTCTGGGTTCGAGCAGTACTTC.

The V and J genes are TRBV6-1 and TRBJ2-7; the D is unclear. The V and J ends lost 2 bases and 3 bases respectively, with 5 bases between them. From germline, CDR1 is MNHNS and CDR2 SASEGT. The CDR3 is 12 residues long. The CDR3 sequence: CASSEQDYEQYF. The DNA for the CDR3 is TGTGCCAGCAGTGAACAGGACTACGAGCAGTACTTC.

Written as DNA, the CDR3 is TGCGCCAGCAGCGAGGGGGTTACTGAAGCTTTCTTT. It yields the protein CASSEGVTEAFF. The chain is built from TRBV5-1 and TRBJ1-1, with D perhaps matching TRBD1 (6 bases). Trimming removed 4 bases at V and 5 bases at J, with 9 bases between. Germline V lookup: CDR1 SGHRS, CDR2 YFSETQ. The CDR3 extends over 12 amino acids.

V usage is TRBV29-1 and J usage is TRBJ2-1; no firm D call. CDR3 length: 11 residues. Trimming took off 3 bases at V and 7 bases at J, with 7 bases between the two ends. Germline V gene data show CDR1 as SQVTM and CDR2 as ANQGSEA. CDR3: CSVEIGNEQFF. The CDR3 DNA reads TGCAGCGTTGAGATCGGGAATGAGCAGTTCTTC.

J is TRBJ2-7 and V is TRBV28, with TRBD2 matching 10 bases. The germline CDR1 and CDR2 sequences are MDHEN and SYDVKM. J was trimmed by 5 bases and V by 2 bases; bases with no gene match: 6. This CDR3 is built from 15 residues. CDR3: CASSLPLAGVHEQYF. CDR3 DNA: TGTGCCAGCAGTTTACCTCTAGCGGGAGTCCACGAGCAGTACTTC.

The rearrangement links TRBV15 to TRBJ1-5; D is possibly TRBD1 (5 bases). This CDR3 contains 15 residues. Between the trimmed V and J ends, which lost 0 bases and 5 bases, there was a span of 11 bases. Germline V gene lookup returns CDR1 LNHNV and CDR2 YYDKDF (reference sequence). The CDR3 spells CATSRDSGGDQPQHF. In nucleotides, the CDR3 is TGTGCCACCAGCAGAGATAGCGGGGGGGATCAGCCCCAGCATTTT.

The chain links TRBV5-4 to TRBJ1-2; 7 nucleotides agree with TRBD1. Germline-derived CDR1 and CDR2 are SGHNT and YYREEE (reference sequence). The CDR3 contains 14 residues. The V segment lost 0 bases and the J segment 4 bases; nucleotides outside the gene matches: 3. In nucleotides, the CDR3 is TGTGCCAGCAGCTTGGGACAGGGCCCCTATGGCTACACCTTC. Protein: CASSLGQGPYGYTF.

The chain couples TRBV5-1 to TRBJ2-7; D perhaps matches TRBD2 (5 bases). Trimming shortened V by 4 bases and J by 6 bases, and 17 bases separated the two germline ends. This CDR3 is 14 amino acids long. Germline values: CDR1 SGHRS, CDR2 YFSETQ. The CDR3, as DNA: TGCGCCAGCAGCGTTAGCGCGAGGATCGGCGAGCAGTACTTC. Amino acids: CASSVSARIGEQYF. The whole variable domain, remainder taken from reference TRBV5-1 and TRBJ2-7, is KAGVTQTPRYLIKTRGQQVTLSCSPISGHRSVSWYQQTPGQGLQFLFEYFSETQRNKGNFPGRFSGRQFSNSRSEMNVSTLELGDSALYLCASSVSARIGEQYFGPGTRLTVT.

This chain joins TRBV19 and TRBJ2-7; D perhaps matches TRBD2 (5 bases). The CDR3 loop spans 12 amino acids. V shed 2 bases and J shed 5 bases, with 7 bases lying between them. Germline V gene sequence: CDR1 LNHDA, CDR2 SQIVND (reference sequence). CDR3 in amino acids: CASSIIGDEQYF. DNA for the CDR3: TGTGCCAGTAGTATAATCGGGGACGAGCAGTACTTC.

The rearrangement links TRBV4-1 to TRBJ2-2; D is ambiguous. Trimming took off 0 bases at V and 7 bases at J, with 12 bases between the two ends. The CDR3 covers 15 residues. The V gene's germline CDR1 is MGHRA and CDR2 YSYEKL. The CDR3 DNA reads as TGCGCCAGCAGCCAAGAATCACAGAATTTCGGGGAGCTGTTTTTT. Its protein is CASSQESQNFGELFF.

The CDR3 nucleotides read TGTGCCAGCAGTCCAACAGGACAGGGCCGACCCTCTGGGGCCAACGTCCTGACTTTC. Translated: CASSPTGQGRPSGANVLTF. The chain is built from TRBV2 and TRBJ2-6; 8 bases agree with TRBD1. CDR3 length: 19 residues. Per the germline V gene, CDR1 is SNHLY and CDR2 is FYNNEI. The J segment lost 0 bases and the V segment lost 5 bases, leaving 12 bases of the junction unmatched.

CDR3 region: CASSLPPIAGAEAFF. The CDR3 DNA follows: TGTGCCAGCAGTTTGCCGCCAATTGCGGGCGCTGAAGCTTTCTTT. The chain combines TRBV28 with TRBJ1-1; D remains unclear. This CDR3 region has 15 residues. Trimming shortened V by 3 bases and J by 6 bases, and 17 bases separated the two germline ends. Per the germline V gene, CDR1 is MDHEN and CDR2 is SYDVKM.

This clone is a singleton in its sample. The chain employs TRBV7-6 and TRBJ1-1; D possibly corresponds to TRBD1 (5 bases). Trimming shortened V by 1 base and J by 0 bases, and 6 bases separated the two germline ends. Per the germline V gene, CDR1 is SGHVS and CDR2 is FNYEAQ. The CDR3 extends over 14 amino acids. The CDR3 region has the DNA TGTGCCAGCAGCTTAGGGGGGGTGAACACTGAAGCTTTCTTT. Its protein product is CASSLGGVNTEAFF.

V gene TRBV6-1 combines with J gene TRBJ2-5; tentatively, D is TRBD1 (6 bases). The CDR3 has 13 residues. Looked up from germline, CDR1 is MNHNS and CDR2 is SASEGT. The germline V and J ends were trimmed by 4 bases and 1 base, with 7 bases remaining between them. In DNA, the CDR3 is TGTGCCAGCAGTGGGACAGCCCAAGAGACCCAGTACTTC. This encodes CASSGTAQETQYF.

V is TRBV5-1 and J is TRBJ2-7; 11 positions agree with TRBD2. The CDR3 runs 15 residues. CDR1 is SGHRS and CDR2 is YFSETQ in the germline V gene. The J segment lost 2 bases and the V segment lost 6 bases, leaving 7 bases of the junction unmatched. For the CDR3, the DNA is TGCGCCAGCAAGGCCGGGACTAGCGGAACCTACGAGCAGTACTTC. Translated: CASKAGTSGTYEQYF. Looking up the rest from reference TRBV5-1 and TRBJ2-7 gives the full variable domain: KAGVTQTPRYLIKTRGQQVTLSCSPISGHRSVSWYQQTPGQGLQFLFEYFSETQRNKGNFPGRFSGRQFSNSRSEMNVSTLELGDSALYLCASKAGTSGTYEQYFGPGTRLTVT.

This clone was recorded once. The V gene is TRBV25-1, the J gene TRBJ1-4; D not certain. Germline V gene sequence: CDR1 MGHDK, CDR2 SYGVNS. The CDR3 has 16 residues. V gave up 4 bases and J gave up 5 bases, with 17 bases separating them. For the CDR3, the DNA is TGTGCCAGCAGTGCTCGTCTCTCAGGAGGGAATGAAAAACTGTTTTTT. It translates to CASSARLSGGNEKLFF. The variable domain in full, completed from reference TRBV25-1 and TRBJ1-4, reads EADIYQTPRYLVIGTGKKITLECSQTMGHDKMYWYQQDPGMELHLIHYSYGVNSTEKGDLSSESTVSRIRTEHFPLTLESARPSHTSQYLCASSARLSGGNEKLFFGSGTQLSVL.

The rearrangement uses TRBV5-4 and TRBJ2-1; TRBD2 matches 8 bases. V gave up 0 bases and J gave up 6 bases; unmatched junction bases: 8. The CDR3 is made up of 16 amino acids. From germline, CDR1 is SGHNT and CDR2 YYREEE (reference sequence). The CDR3 DNA is TGTGCCAGCAGCTTGGGGGGGACTAGTTATTCCAATGAGCAGTTCTTC. It encodes CASSLGGTSYSNEQFF.

The J gene is TRBJ2-7, the V gene TRBV5-6; TRBD2 is a possible D gene (7 bases). CDR1 SGHDT and CDR2 YYEEEE come from the germline V gene. V was pared by 4 bases and J by 2 bases, with 22 bases between. This CDR3 spans 17 amino acids. The CDR3 DNA is TGTGCCAGCAGCCCACCTAGGGGGGGTCCGGTCCCCTACGAGCAGTACTTC. Protein product: CASSPPRGGPVPYEQYF.